These 29 T cell receptor beta chains were sequenced from one sample in a study of blood T cell repertoires in COVID-19. Only in-frame clones appear in the TCRdb table, and some are missing; sequencing was by immunoSEQ multiplex PCR. This table holds some 62,000 clones, under 85% found once. The sequenced sample was peripheral blood. Receptors were obtained from a woman over 75 with active or convalescent COVID-19.

The rearrangement joins TRBV29-1 to TRBJ2-3; possible D gene TRBD2, 5 bases. V shed 7 bases and J shed 1 base, with 15 bases lying between them. The germline V gene encodes CDR1 SQVTM and CDR2 ANQGSEA. CDR3 length: 14 amino acids. The CDR3 loop is CSAILGLGTDTQYF. The CDR3 region has the DNA TGCAGCGCCATACTAGGTTTAGGCACAGATACGCAGTATTTT.

V usage is TRBV7-3 and J usage is TRBJ2-3; 10 nucleotides align to TRBD2. Germline loops: CDR1 SGHTA, CDR2 FQGTGA. This CDR3 is 15 amino acids long. The J segment lost 3 bases and the V segment lost 1 base, leaving 1 base of the junction unmatched. Here the CDR3 DNA reads TGTGCCAGCAGCTTAATAGCGGGGGGAACAGATACGCAGTATTTT. Translation gives CASSLIAGGTDTQYF. The full variable domain, its missing parts supplied by reference TRBV7-3 and TRBJ2-3, is GAGVSQTPSNKVTEKGKYVELRCDPISGHTALYWYRQSLGQGPEFLIYFQGTGAADDSGLPNDRFFAVRPEGSVSTLKIQRTERGDSAVYLCASSLIAGGTDTQYFGPGTRLTVL.

Only one count was recorded for this clone. The V and J genes are TRBV19 and TRBJ1-5; 8 bases are shared with TRBD1. Looked up from germline, CDR1 is LNHDA and CDR2 is SQIVND (reference sequence). V shed 8 bases, J shed 0 bases, and the junction held 3 bases outside the gene matches. This CDR3 is built from 14 residues. The CDR3 region has the DNA TGTGCCAGTCGACAGGGGTTTAGCAATCAGCCCCAGCATTTT. It specifies CASRQGFSNQPQHF.

The chain has TRBV9 and TRBJ2-1; 8 bases map to TRBD1. Trimming took 3 bases from V and 8 from J; bases not matched to a gene: 7. This CDR3 contains 14 residues. In germline, CDR1 is SGDLS, CDR2 YYNGEE. CDR3 sequence (DNA): TGTGCCAGCAGCGCCGGACAGGGTTTATATGAGCAGTTCTTC. This translates into CASSAGQGLYEQFF.

The chain uses TRBV15 and TRBJ2-7, with 11 bases lining up with TRBD2. The junction had 1 base not matched to a gene; V was cut back by 1 base and J by 5 bases. Germline V gene data show CDR1 as LNHNV and CDR2 as YYDKDF (reference sequence). The CDR3 consists of 14 residues. The CDR3 DNA is TGTGCCACCAGCAGAGTAGCGGGGGGGCACGAGCAGTACTTC. It translates to CATSRVAGGHEQYF.

The V and J genes are TRBV9 and TRBJ1-2; 9 bases map to TRBD1. From germline, CDR1 is SGDLS and CDR2 YYNGEE. The CDR3 has 18 residues. After removal of 0 bases from V and 0 bases from J, the junction contained 9 bases not matched to a gene. The CDR3, as DNA: TGTGCCAGCAGCGTAGCTTCGGGACAGGGTCCATCTAACTATGGCTACACCTTC. Protein product: CASSVASGQGPSNYGYTF.

CDR3 sequence: CASSSGQGLQPQHF. CDR3 nucleotides: TGTGCCAGCAGCTCCGGACAGGGTCTACAGCCCCAGCATTTT. J is TRBJ1-5 and V is TRBV2, with 8 bases aligning to TRBD1. Per germline, CDR1 SNHLY and CDR2 FYNNEI. This CDR3 contains 14 residues. J was trimmed by 7 bases and V by 6 bases; bases with no gene match: 8.

This chain's CDR3 is CASSPPLGTDEAFF. The CDR3 DNA sequence: TGTGCCAGCTCACCACCTTTAGGGACAGATGAAGCTTTCTTT. This chain joins TRBV18 and TRBJ1-1, with 7 bases matching TRBD1. Germline-derived CDR1 and CDR2 are KGHSH and LQKENI. V was clipped by 0 bases and J by 7 bases; unmatched bases: 5. CDR3 length: 14 residues.

The chain joins TRBV5-1 to TRBJ1-4; a possible D gene is TRBD1 (6 bases). Germline V gene sequence: CDR1 SGHRS, CDR2 YFSETQ. V was shortened by 2 bases and J by 7 bases, with 15 bases between the two germline ends. The CDR3 has 15 residues. The CDR3: CASSFLQGRGEKLFF. The CDR3 DNA reads as TGCGCCAGCAGCTTCCTCCAGGGGAGAGGTGAAAAACTGTTTTTT.

This chain connects TRBV5-1 to TRBJ1-2; TRBD1 aligns across 7 bases. The trim removed 5 bases at V and 7 bases at J, leaving 5 bases unmatched. The CDR3 consists of 12 residues. CDR1 SGHRS and CDR2 YFSETQ come from the germline V gene. The CDR3 sequence is CASSPRDSGYTF. The DNA for the CDR3 is TGCGCCAGCAGTCCCCGGGACAGTGGCTACACCTTC.

V is TRBV7-2 and J is TRBJ1-1; D is perhaps TRBD1 (5 bases). CDR1 is SGHTA, CDR2 FQGNSA, per germline. V dropped 5 bases and J dropped 5 bases, with 24 bases sitting between them. The CDR3 covers 17 residues. The CDR3: CASSASAPGVFGTEAFF. The CDR3, as DNA: TGTGCCAGCAGCGCGTCTGCACCGGGGGTTTTTGGTACTGAAGCTTTCTTT. Using reference TRBV7-2 and TRBJ1-1 for the parts outside the CDR3, the full variable domain is GAGVSQSPSNKVTEKGKDVELRCDPISGHTALYWYRQSLGQGLEFLIYFQGNSAPDKSGLPSDRFSAERTGGSVSTLTIQRTQQEDSAVYLCASSASAPGVFGTEAFFGQGTRLTVV.

V usage is TRBV19 and J usage is TRBJ1-1; D perhaps matches TRBD1 (5 bases). Trimming took off 5 bases at V and 2 bases at J, with 15 bases between the two ends. Germline lookup yields CDR1 LNHDA and CDR2 SQIVND (reference sequence). This CDR3 region has 15 residues. CDR3: CASSEKTDGNTEAFF. The CDR3 region has the DNA TGTGCCAGTAGTGAAAAGACAGACGGAAACACTGAAGCTTTCTTT.

The chain has TRBV5-1 and TRBJ2-3; 8 nucleotides match TRBD2. V lost 0 bases, J lost 6 bases, and 9 bases stayed unmatched. The CDR3 spans 16 residues. CDR1 and CDR2 (germline): SGHRS, YFSETQ. The CDR3 loop is CASSLAGLADGDTQYF. CDR3 bases: TGCGCCAGCAGCTTGGCCGGACTAGCCGATGGGGATACGCAGTATTTT.

The chain combines TRBV5-4 with TRBJ1-4, with 12 bases lining up with TRBD1. This CDR3 is built from 16 residues. CDR1 is SGHNT and CDR2 is YYREEE in the germline V gene (reference sequence). With V trimmed by 0 bases and J by 7 bases, 4 bases remained unmatched. Here the CDR3 reads CASSLEPGQGAEKLFF. The CDR3 DNA reads TGTGCCAGCAGCTTGGAACCGGGACAGGGGGCTGAAAAACTGTTTTTT. The whole variable domain, remainder taken from reference TRBV5-4 and TRBJ1-4, is ETGVTQSPTHLIKTRGQQVTLRCSSQSGHNTVSWYQQALGQGPQFIFQYYREEENGRGNFPPRFSGLQFPNYSSELNVNALELDDSALYLCASSLEPGQGAEKLFFGSGTQLSVL.

CDR3 sequence (DNA): TGTGCCAGCAGCTTAAGCGTCTTTTCCTACAATGAGCAGTTCTTC. Translating gives CASSLSVFSYNEQFF. V and J are TRBV7-8 and TRBJ2-1; no firm D call. Trimming shortened V by 2 bases and J by 1 base, and 9 bases separated the two germline ends. CDR3 size: 15 residues. Germline V gives CDR1 SGHVS, CDR2 FQNEAQ.

By frequency in the sample, this clone is medium-sized (0.01 to 0.1%). This chain joins TRBV11-2 and TRBJ1-1; perhaps TRBD1 as D (5 bases). The V gene lost 5 bases and the J gene lost 6 bases, with 19 bases spanning the gap. The germline V gene has CDR1 SGHAT and CDR2 FQNNGV. This CDR3 is built from 15 residues. CDR3 nucleotide sequence: TGTGCCAGCAGCGCCAATTCCGCGGGGCCCGCTGAAGCTTTCTTT. Residues: CASSANSAGPAEAFF.

This clone has a count of ten or more. The chain joins TRBV5-1 to TRBJ1-4; TRBD1 matches at 7 bases. V was clipped by 4 bases and J by 7 bases; unmatched bases: 7. Germline V lookup: CDR1 SGHRS, CDR2 YFSETQ. The length of the CDR3 is 14 residues. The CDR3 DNA sequence: TGCGCCAGCAGCGATCGACAGGGAGGTGAAAAACTGTTTTTT. Amino acids: CASSDRQGGEKLFF.

The chain carries TRBV5-1 and TRBJ1-4, with TRBD1 identical over 8 bases. The CDR3 length is 15 residues. Germline lookup yields CDR1 SGHRS and CDR2 YFSETQ. With 1 base clipped from V and 3 bases from J, the junction kept 2 bases outside the gene matches. The CDR3 loop reads CASSLRDRSNEKLFF. CDR3 DNA: TGCGCCAGCAGCTTGAGGGACAGGTCTAATGAAAAACTGTTTTTT.

V usage is TRBV9 and J usage is TRBJ2-3; 9 nucleotides align to TRBD2. The CDR3 has 16 amino acids. The V gene's germline CDR1 is SGDLS and CDR2 YYNGEE. V dropped 3 bases and J dropped 0; count of bases not matched to a gene: 5. In nucleotides, the CDR3 is TGTGCCAGCAGCGGCAGACTAGCGGCTAGCACAGATACGCAGTATTTT. Its protein product is CASSGRLAASTDTQYF.

This rearrangement joins TRBV7-9 to TRBJ1-2; no reliable D call. The CDR3 extends over 13 amino acids. Germline CDR1 reads SEHNR; CDR2 reads FQNEAQ (reference sequence). V lost 1 base and J lost 8, with 11 bases in between. The chain's CDR3 is CASSLGGMRGYTF. The DNA for the CDR3 is TGTGCCAGCAGCTTAGGCGGGATGAGAGGCTACACCTTC.

The rearrangement links TRBV11-2 to TRBJ2-7; no definite D call. The V gene lost 3 bases and the J gene lost 3 bases, with 9 bases spanning the gap. Per germline, CDR1 SGHAT and CDR2 FQNNGV. The CDR3 spans 13 residues. The CDR3 region has the DNA TGTGCCAGCAGCTTCCCTAGAGGCTACGAGCAGTACTTC. Protein product: CASSFPRGYEQYF.

The genes are TRBV7-3 and TRBJ1-1; no reliable D call. This CDR3 comprises 13 residues. Deletions cut 4 bases from V and 5 bases from J, with 11 bases between. The germline V gene has CDR1 SGHTA and CDR2 FQGTGA. This CDR3 is CASSSSDGTEAFF. The CDR3, as DNA: TGTGCCAGCAGCTCCAGCGATGGGACTGAAGCTTTCTTT.

This sequence joins TRBV6-5 and TRBJ1-2, with TRBD1 matching 7 bases. The CDR3 runs to 15 residues. Germline V CDR1 and CDR2: MNHEY, SVGAGI. V gave up 7 bases and J gave up 8 bases; unmatched junction bases: 16. In DNA form, the CDR3 reads TGTGCCAGCACGTTTACAGGGGAGTTAGACGGGGGCTACACCTTC. Residues: CASTFTGELDGGYTF.

The chain uses TRBV7-3 and TRBJ1-2; D is possibly TRBD1 (5 bases). The germline V and J ends were trimmed by 2 bases and 8 bases, with 24 bases remaining between them. The CDR3 length is 17 residues. Germline V CDR1 and CDR2: SGHTA, FQGTGA. The CDR3 nucleotides read TGTGCCAGCAGCTTAGGGGACTCCCGGGACTCCCTGGGCGGCTACACCTTC. It is translated as CASSLGDSRDSLGGYTF.

This clone was detected a few times. This same CDR3 is encoded by further DNA sequences in the sample. The chain is built from TRBV6-5 and TRBJ1-1, with 9 bases fitting TRBD1. J lost 0 bases, V lost 6 bases, and 5 bases had no gene match. CDR3 length: 15 residues. Germline V gene data show CDR1 as MNHEY and CDR2 as SVGAGI. CDR3 amino acids: CASRDRDRVNTEAFF. CDR3 DNA: TGTGCCAGCAGAGACCGGGACAGGGTGAACACTGAAGCTTTCTTT.

This clone was counted a single time. V usage is TRBV5-4 and J usage is TRBJ1-1; 7 bases match TRBD1. Looked up from germline, CDR1 is SGHNT and CDR2 is YYREEE (reference sequence). The CDR3 sequence is 13 residues long. V lost 9 bases, J lost 0 bases, and 5 bases stayed unmatched. CDR3 residues: CATVDRMNTEAFF. CDR3 DNA: TGTGCCACCGTGGACAGGATGAACACTGAAGCTTTCTTT.

V usage is TRBV29-1 and J usage is TRBJ1-1; 7 nucleotides match TRBD1. Germline V gene sequence: CDR1 SQVTM, CDR2 ANQGSEA. The CDR3 spans 13 residues. V was clipped by 7 bases and J by 2 bases; unmatched bases: 7. For the CDR3, the DNA is TGCAGCGGTAGACAGGGATACAACACTGAAGCTTTCTTT. Its protein product is CSGRQGYNTEAFF.

This chain joins TRBV11-3 and TRBJ1-1; 10 nucleotides line up with TRBD1. The CDR3 totals 14 residues. From germline, CDR1 is SGHNT and CDR2 YENEEA. J gave up 7 bases and V 5 bases, and 7 bases lay outside the gene matches. CDR3 residues: CASSARQGADEAFF. The CDR3 DNA is TGTGCCAGCAGCGCGCGACAGGGGGCCGATGAAGCTTTCTTT.

The chain carries TRBV5-6 and TRBJ1-5; possible D gene TRBD1, 6 bases. The length of the CDR3 is 16 residues. Looked up from germline, CDR1 is SGHDT and CDR2 is YYEEEE. Trimming left V 3 bases short and J 5 bases short, with 18 bases between. The CDR3 DNA follows: TGTGCCAGCAGCTCAACGACAGGTTACAGCGATCAGCCCCAGCATTTT. Residues: CASSSTTGYSDQPQHF.